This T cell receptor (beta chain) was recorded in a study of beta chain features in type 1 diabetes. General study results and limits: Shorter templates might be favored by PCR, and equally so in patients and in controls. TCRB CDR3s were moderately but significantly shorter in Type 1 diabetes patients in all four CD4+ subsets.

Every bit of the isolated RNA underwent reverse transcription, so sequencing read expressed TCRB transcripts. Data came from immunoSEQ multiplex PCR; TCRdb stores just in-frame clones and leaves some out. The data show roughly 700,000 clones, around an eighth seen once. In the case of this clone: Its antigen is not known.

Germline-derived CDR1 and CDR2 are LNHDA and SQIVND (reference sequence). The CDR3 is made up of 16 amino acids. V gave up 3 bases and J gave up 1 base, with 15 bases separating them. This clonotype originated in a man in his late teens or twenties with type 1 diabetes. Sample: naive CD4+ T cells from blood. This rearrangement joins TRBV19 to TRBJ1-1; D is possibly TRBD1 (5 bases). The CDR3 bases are TGTGCCAGTAGTATCATCAGGGTAAATAGGAACACTGAAGCTTTCTTT. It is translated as CASSIIRVNRNTEAFF.